This T cell receptor (beta chain) was documented in a study of shared clonotypes between healthy human individuals. Background on the study: Three plates were used per donor for CD4 naive, three for CD4 memory, two for CD8 naive and one for CD8 memory. The study's findings and limits: Sharing across four donors was highest in naive CD4 (around 5%) and lowest in memory CD8 (about 0.4%). Sequencing depth was a factor that was expected to affect clonotype sharing among donors. Researchers found naive subsets generally carried larger estimated richness than memory subsets.

For this clone: The target antigen is unknown.

Clones were read by immunoSEQ multiplex PCR, and TCRdb kept only the in-frame ones, dropping some. The sample has some 690,000 clones, 90% seen once. CDR3 length: 14 amino acids. Germline CDR1 is MNHEY and CDR2 is SMNVEV (reference sequence). V shed 3 bases and J 2 bases; nucleotides not matched to a gene: 1. Sequences were obtained from memory CD8+ T cells from PBMCs. Subset meaning: CD45RO+ cells pooled with CCR7-negative TemRA cells. The rearrangement uses TRBV27 and TRBJ1-3; 7 nucleotides match TRBD1. This clonotype was sampled from a man younger than 30 in good health. Some clones in this sample may be carry-over from other donors' samples. CDR3 sequence (DNA): TGTGCCAGCAGTTTTACAGGGGCTGGAAACACCATATATTTT. This encodes CASSFTGAGNTIYF.